A single sample gave rise to the 28 T cell receptor beta chains below, sequenced in a study of blood T cell repertoires in COVID-19. Measured with immunoSEQ multiplex PCR; TCRdb has only the in-frame clones, and not every one. This table has about 170,000 clones, more than 75% appearing once. Sample: peripheral blood. The receptors stem from a man in his forties or fifties who had recovered from COVID-19.

This clone was detected only a few times. The chain combines TRBV19 with TRBJ1-5; D is unclear. CDR1 and CDR2 from the germline V gene are LNHDA and SQIVND (reference sequence). The CDR3 is made up of 14 amino acids. V was trimmed by 3 bases and J by 7 bases, leaving 13 bases between them. CDR3 DNA: TGTGCCAGTAGTATTGCGGGGAGAGGGCAGCCCCAGCATTTT. Amino acids: CASSIAGRGQPQHF.

This rearrangement joins TRBV27 to TRBJ1-1; 8 bases map to TRBD1. Germline CDR1 MNHEY, CDR2 SMNVEV (reference sequence). The CDR3 covers 13 residues. J was trimmed by 8 bases and V by 3 bases; bases with no gene match: 5. CDR3 DNA: TGTGCCAGCAGTTTTGCGGCAGGGGGCGAAGCTTTCTTT. Residues: CASSFAAGGEAFF.

This chain links TRBV5-6 with TRBJ1-3; tentatively, D is TRBD1 (5 bases). CDR1 is SGHDT and CDR2 is YYEEEE in the germline V gene. The CDR3 covers 13 residues. V lost 4 bases and J lost 8, with 13 bases in between. In nucleotides, the CDR3 is TGTGCCAGCAGCCCGGGGAGGGGAGACACCATATATTTT. The encoded protein is CASSPGRGDTIYF.

This clone was detected once. The chain has TRBV5-1 and TRBJ2-2; no firm D call. Trimming pared 0 bases from V and 6 bases from J, leaving 9 bases between. The CDR3 is 14 residues long. The germline V gene encodes CDR1 SGHRS and CDR2 YFSETQ. The DNA of the CDR3 is TGCGCCAGCAGCTTGGCAGTCGTGGCCGGGGAGCTGTTTTTT. This translates into CASSLAVVAGELFF.

The chain has TRBV6-5 and TRBJ2-7; D perhaps matches TRBD1 (6 bases). The V gene lost 0 bases and the J gene lost 2 bases, with 8 bases spanning the gap. The CDR3 contains 14 residues. Germline loops: CDR1 MNHEY, CDR2 SVGAGI. The DNA for the CDR3 is TGTGCCAGCAGTTACTCCCAGGGGCCCTACGAGCAGTACTTC. Protein sequence: CASSYSQGPYEQYF.

The gene calls are TRBV9 and TRBJ2-1; D is unresolved. CDR3 length equals 14 residues. CDR1 and CDR2 from the germline V gene are SGDLS and YYNGEE. V was clipped by 4 bases and J by 6 bases, with 14 bases between them. The CDR3 spells CASSTEGLINEQFF. The CDR3 region has the DNA TGTGCCAGCAGCACAGAAGGTCTGATCAATGAGCAGTTCTTC.

This chain uses TRBV4-1 with TRBJ2-3; possible D gene TRBD2, 6 bases. The germline V gene encodes CDR1 MGHRA and CDR2 YSYEKL. Trimming stripped 3 bases from V and 4 bases from J, with 14 bases between. The CDR3 contains 15 residues. The CDR3 nucleotides read TGCGCCAGCAGCCAGGGGACTTCGACGGCAGATACGCAGTATTTT. Protein: CASSQGTSTADTQYF.

This chain connects TRBV5-4 to TRBJ2-1, with 13 bases identical to TRBD2. CDR1 is SGHNT and CDR2 is YYREEE in the germline V gene (reference sequence). J was trimmed by 8 bases and V by 4 bases; bases with no gene match: 15. This CDR3 region has 18 residues. For the CDR3, the DNA is TGTGCCAGCAGCCCGGCCGTGACTAGCGGGGGGCGAATCTATGAGCAGTTCTTC. Translation: CASSPAVTSGGRIYEQFF.

This chain uses TRBV6-6 with TRBJ2-2; TRBD2 matches at 7 bases. The CDR3 totals 16 residues. Germline values: CDR1 MNHNY, CDR2 SVGAGI (reference sequence). After removal of 4 bases from V and 0 bases from J, the junction contained 5 bases not matched to a gene. CDR3 region: CASSSSGLANTGELFF. In DNA form, the CDR3 reads TGTGCCAGCAGTTCCTCCGGACTAGCGAACACCGGGGAGCTGTTTTTT.

This clone has a single count. The chain employs TRBV5-1 and TRBJ1-2, with 7 nucleotides matching TRBD1. The V gene end was trimmed by 4 bases and the J gene end by 7 bases; junction bases not matched to a gene: 13. CDR1 is SGHRS, CDR2 YFSETQ, per germline. The CDR3 has 15 amino acids. The CDR3 DNA sequence: TGCGCCAGCAGCCCGGAAGGGGGACAGCTCCCTGGCTACACCTTC. It is translated as CASSPEGGQLPGYTF.

V is TRBV24-1 and J is TRBJ2-1, with 15 bases fitting TRBD2. CDR3 length: 19 amino acids. J was trimmed by 0 bases and V by 2 bases; bases with no gene match: 4. The germline V gene encodes CDR1 KGHDR and CDR2 SFDVKD. The CDR3 spells CATSDWGLAGGSSYNEQFF. Written as DNA, the CDR3 is TGTGCCACCAGTGATTGGGGACTAGCGGGGGGCAGCTCCTACAATGAGCAGTTCTTC.

The chain recombines TRBV9 with TRBJ1-1; D perhaps matches TRBD1 (5 bases). This CDR3 is 16 amino acids long. Germline CDR1 SGDLS, CDR2 YYNGEE. The V and J ends lost 6 bases and 4 bases respectively, with 22 bases between them. CDR3 region: CASNSVAGAGGTEAFF. CDR3 DNA sequence: TGTGCCAGCAACTCTGTAGCCGGGGCCGGGGGCACTGAAGCTTTCTTT. Supplemented by reference TRBV9 and TRBJ1-1, the full variable domain reads DSGVTQTPKHLITATGQRVTLRCSPRSGDLSVYWYQQSLDQGLQFLIQYYNGEERAKGNILERFSAQQFPDLHSELNLSSLELGDSALYFCASNSVAGAGGTEAFFGQGTRLTVV.

About this clone itself: This same CDR3 is encoded by further DNA sequences in the sample. V is TRBV18 and J is TRBJ1-1; D is ambiguous. This CDR3 spans 13 amino acids. Germline V gene lookup returns CDR1 KGHSH and CDR2 LQKENI. The V end was cut by 2 bases, the J end by 1 base, with 5 bases between. The CDR3 nucleotides are TGTGCCAGCTCACCAGGCGGGAACACTGAAGCTTTCTTT. Amino acids: CASSPGGNTEAFF.

The rearrangement uses TRBV18 and TRBJ2-2; 14 positions agree with TRBD2. Germline CDR1 is KGHSH and CDR2 is LQKENI. With V trimmed by 3 bases and J by 6 bases, 6 bases remained unmatched. The CDR3 runs 17 residues. CDR3 sequence (DNA): TGTGCCAGCTCACCCCCGGGACTAGCGGGAGTTCCCGGGGAGCTGTTTTTT. Translating it yields CASSPPGLAGVPGELFF.

This clone was recorded only once. The chain employs TRBV4-3 and TRBJ1-2, with TRBD1 matching 8 bases. In germline, CDR1 is LGHNA, CDR2 YSLEER. The ends lost 3 bases at V and 8 bases at J; junction bases unmatched: 8. This CDR3 spans 14 amino acids. The CDR3 loop reads CASSQEGQGGGYTF. CDR3 DNA sequence: TGCGCCAGCAGCCAGGAAGGACAGGGTGGAGGCTACACCTTC.

The gene calls are TRBV29-1 and TRBJ1-2; 7 positions agree with TRBD1. The CDR3 has 13 amino acids. Per the germline V gene, CDR1 is SQVTM and CDR2 is ANQGSEA. V was pared by 7 bases and J by 7 bases, with 12 bases of the junction left unmatched. CDR3 bases: TGCAGCGGCGGGACAGCCCGAAGTGGTGGCTACACCTTC. It codes for CSGGTARSGGYTF.

This chain joins TRBV4-3 and TRBJ1-1; 9 bases align to TRBD1. CDR1 is LGHNA, CDR2 YSLEER, per germline. The V gene end was trimmed by 3 bases and the J gene end by 4 bases; junction bases not matched to a gene: 9. The CDR3 runs to 16 residues. The DNA of the CDR3 is TGCGCCAGCAGCCAGGGTATACAGGGGGCCCTCACTGAAGCTTTCTTT. Its translation: CASSQGIQGALTEAFF.

The rearrangement joins TRBV12-3 or TRBV12-4 to TRBJ1-1, with D perhaps TRBD1 (5 bases). Trimming removed 6 bases from V and 5 bases from J, with 10 bases in between. The CDR3 is 12 amino acids. In nucleotides, the CDR3 is TGTGCCAGCAGCCCGCCAGGGACTGAAGCTTTCTTT. Protein: CASSPPGTEAFF.

The chain recombines TRBV7-6 with TRBJ2-6; a weak D match, TRBD2 (5 bases). There are 16 residues in the CDR3. The V gene's germline CDR1 is SGHVS and CDR2 FNYEAQ. V gave up 0 bases and J gave up 0 bases, with 6 bases separating them. The CDR3 DNA sequence: TGTGCCAGCAGCTTAGCTCGGGGCTCTGGGGCCAACGTCCTGACTTTC. Translating gives CASSLARGSGANVLTF.

This rearrangement joins TRBV27 to TRBJ2-3, with TRBD2 as a possible D gene (6 bases). Germline CDR1 MNHEY, CDR2 SMNVEV (reference sequence). The CDR3 extends over 17 amino acids. Between the trimmed V and J ends, which lost 2 bases and 0 bases, there was a span of 15 bases. The CDR3 DNA reads as TGTGCCAGCAGTTTAATTCTGGGCGGGGCTAGCACAGATACGCAGTATTTT. Translating it yields CASSLILGGASTDTQYF.

This clone was seen a single time. J is TRBJ2-5 and V is TRBV29-1; 7 positions match TRBD2. The CDR3 length is 13 residues. V dropped 4 bases and J dropped 4; count of bases not matched to a gene: 6. Germline CDR1 SQVTM, CDR2 ANQGSEA. The CDR3 sequence is CSVAFGGGETQYF. The CDR3 nucleotides are TGCAGCGTTGCGTTTGGGGGGGGAGAGACCCAGTACTTC.

The J gene is TRBJ2-7, the V gene TRBV5-1, with 9 bases that match TRBD2. V lost 0 bases to trimming and J lost 1 base; unmatched junction nucleotides: 11. Germline CDR1 SGHRS, CDR2 YFSETQ. The CDR3 sequence is 18 residues long. CDR3: CASSLVPGLALTSYEQYF. Here the CDR3 DNA reads TGCGCCAGCAGCTTGGTTCCGGGACTAGCACTCACTTCCTACGAGCAGTACTTC.

In regard to this clone: Other DNA sequences in the sample encode the same CDR3. The rearrangement links TRBV6-2 or TRBV6-3 to TRBJ1-1; D may be TRBD1 (5 bases). The CDR3 is 12 amino acids. CDR1 and CDR2 (germline): MNHEY, SVGEGT. Trimming took 5 bases from V and 4 from J, leaving 8 bases between them. The CDR3 loop is CASSRQGTEAFF. The CDR3 DNA is TGTGCCAGCAGTCGCCAGGGCACTGAAGCTTTCTTT.

The genes are TRBV6-5 and TRBJ1-1; 7 positions match TRBD1. The length of the CDR3 is 15 residues. Germline lookup yields CDR1 MNHEY and CDR2 SVGAGI. V was clipped by 5 bases and J by 0 bases; unmatched bases: 6. In nucleotides, the CDR3 is TGTGCCAGCAGTACCAACAGGGGCATGAACACTGAAGCTTTCTTT. This codes for CASSTNRGMNTEAFF.

The chain recombines TRBV6-4 with TRBJ1-2; D ambiguous. CDR3 size: 13 residues. The V end was cut by 0 bases, the J end by 7 bases, with 9 bases between. Germline CDR1 and CDR2: MRHNA and SNTAGT. CDR3 residues: CASSDSGVGGYTF. DNA for the CDR3: TGTGCCAGCAGTGACTCCGGGGTAGGTGGCTACACCTTC.

This clone is a singleton in its sample. The chain joins TRBV3-1 (or the pseudogene TRBV3-2) to TRBJ1-2, with D tentatively TRBD1 (5 bases). Germline V lookup: CDR1 LGHDT, CDR2 YNNKEL (reference sequence). This CDR3 has 13 amino acids. The ends were cut back, 4 bases at V and 2 bases at J, with 8 bases in the middle. The CDR3 spells CASSLGLNYGYTF. DNA of the CDR3: TGTGCCAGCAGCCTGGGACTGAACTATGGCTACACCTTC.

The chain combines TRBV2 with TRBJ2-6; D may be TRBD1 (5 bases). Between the trimmed V and J ends, which lost 5 bases and 1 base, there was a span of 12 bases. The CDR3 is 16 amino acids. Germline CDR1 reads SNHLY; CDR2 reads FYNNEI. The CDR3: CASSPDSSSGANVLTF. CDR3 nucleotides: TGTGCCAGCAGTCCTGACAGTTCGTCTGGGGCCAACGTCCTGACTTTC. The full variable domain, rest sourced from reference TRBV2 and TRBJ2-6, is EPEVTQTPSHQVTQMGQEVILRCVPISNHLYFYWYRQILGQKVEFLVSFYNNEISEKSEIFDDQFSVERPDGSNFTLKIRSTKLEDSAMYFCASSPDSSSGANVLTFGAGSRLTVL.

The chain joins TRBV5-5 to TRBJ2-7, with D tentatively TRBD2 (6 bases). This CDR3 comprises 15 residues. The ends were cut back, 0 bases at V and 4 bases at J, with 14 bases in the middle. Germline assignment: CDR1 SGHKS and CDR2 YYEKEE (reference sequence). The DNA of the CDR3 is TGTGCCAGCAGCTTGGTAGTCCGCGGGGAATACGAGCAGTACTTC. Amino acid sequence: CASSLVVRGEYEQYF.